The rows below give T cell receptor beta chains drawn from one sample of a study of blood T cell repertoires in COVID-19. Assay used: immunoSEQ multiplex PCR; TCRdb lists only in-frame clones, some missing. The sample records about 670,000 clones, 75% to 90% being singletons. Sequencing was carried out using peripheral blood. The receptors derive from a woman younger than 30 with acute or convalescent COVID-19. The CDR3 runs from the conserved cysteine through the conserved F or W. Fields, in order: D gene, V gene, J gene, CDR3 DNA, CDR3 protein. A D gene is named only where the DNA matches it firmly.

NA	TRBV6-4	TRBJ2-3	TGTGCCAGCAGTGACTCTTTAGCGGGCACAGATACGCAGTATTTT	CASSDSLAGTDTQYF
TRBD1	TRBV19	TRBJ1-2	TGTGCCAGTAGTATAGATCCGGACAGGGTGGGCTATGGCTACACCTTC	CASSIDPDRVGYGYTF
NA	TRBV19	TRBJ1-5	TGTGCCAGCCAGGGACAACTCAATCAGCCCCAGCATTTT	CASQGQLNQPQHF
TRBD1	TRBV30	TRBJ1-5	TGTGCCTGGAGTGCACAGGGGATAAGCAATCAGCCCCAGCATTTT	CAWSAQGISNQPQHF
NA	TRBV20-1	TRBJ1-2	TGCAGTGCTAGTTCCGTTAAAGGCTACACCTTC	CSASSVKGYTF
NA	TRBV11-1	TRBJ1-2	TGTGCCAGCAGCGGGCCCGGGGGGCTTTTCTATGGCTACACCTTC	CASSGPGGLFYGYTF
NA	TRBV19	TRBJ1-5	TGTGCCAGTAGTATTGGGAGCGGGAACAATCAGCCCCAGCATTTT	CASSIGSGNNQPQHF
NA	TRBV11-2	TRBJ1-1	TGTGCCAGCAGCTTCCAAAGGAAGGGGAAGCGCGCTGAAGCTTTCTTT	CASSFQRKGKRAEAFF
NA	TRBV12-3/TRBV12-4	TRBJ2-7	TGTGCCAGCGCTGCCCGAGAGGATAATCAGTACTTC	CASAAREDNQYF
NA	TRBV9	TRBJ2-1	TGTGCCAGCAGCGTAGCCAGCGGGTTTCGCAATGAGCAGTTCTTC	CASSVASGFRNEQFF
NA	TRBV5-1	TRBJ1-6	TGCGCCAGCAGCTTGTCGGGAAATTCACCCCTCCACTTT	CASSLSGNSPLHF
TRBD1	TRBV5-1	TRBJ2-7	TGCGCCAGCAGGGCTGGGACAGGGAACGAGCAGTACTTC	CASRAGTGNEQYF
NA	TRBV12-3/TRBV12-4	TRBJ2-5	TGTGCCAGCAGTTTAGGGGCCCCAAGGACCCAGTACTTC	CASSLGAPRTQYF